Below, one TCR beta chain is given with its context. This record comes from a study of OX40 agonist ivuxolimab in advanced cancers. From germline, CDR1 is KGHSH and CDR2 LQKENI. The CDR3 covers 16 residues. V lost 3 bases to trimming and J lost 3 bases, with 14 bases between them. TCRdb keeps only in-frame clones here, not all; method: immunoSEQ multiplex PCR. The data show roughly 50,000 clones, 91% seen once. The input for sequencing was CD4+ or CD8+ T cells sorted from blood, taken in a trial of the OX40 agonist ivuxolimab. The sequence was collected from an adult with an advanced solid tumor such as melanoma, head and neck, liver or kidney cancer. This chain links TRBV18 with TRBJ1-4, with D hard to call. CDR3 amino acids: CASSPFAGSANEKLFF. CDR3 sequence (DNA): TGTGCCAGCTCACCCTTTGCGGGGAGTGCTAATGAAAAACTGTTTTTT.